What follows describes a single TCR beta chain. The sample belongs to a study of blood T cell repertoires in COVID-19. Sequencing was performed with immunoSEQ multiplex PCR; in TCRdb, only in-frame clones are kept and a portion is missing. Altogether some 330,000 clones are present, approximately 87% being singletons, with the ten largest covering roughly 4%. From germline, CDR1 is KGHSH and CDR2 LQKENI. Trimming shortened V by 5 bases and J by 4 bases, and 24 bases separated the two germline ends. The CDR3 contains 17 residues. The chain recombines TRBV18 with TRBJ2-7, with D maybe TRBD1 (6 bases). Source material: peripheral blood. The sequence came from a woman aged 45-59 years with active or convalescent COVID-19. The CDR3 DNA follows: TGTGCCAGCTCATCGACCTCAGGGGAAACCTCACCTTACGAGCAGTACTTC. Encoded protein: CASSSTSGETSPYEQYF.